Listed below are T cell receptor beta chains from one sample, sequenced in a study of CD8 T cells in ankylosing spondylitis. TCRdb reprocessed the 5' RACE reads via MiXCR and lists one record per CDR3 protein. The sample holds a few hundred thousand distinct CDR3 sequences; approximately 8% are singletons and the top ten take 13% to 15%. Sequenced material: blood, either unsorted or a sorted T cell fraction (not recorded which). The origin of the receptors is a male donor with ankylosing spondylitis. The CDR3 runs from the conserved cysteine through the conserved F or W. Some rows have no size entry. The others give once, few or many, or a class for an expanded clone.

clone_size v_call cdr3_aa
- TRBV5-1 CASRAEVHTDTQYF
few TRBV28 CASSLNPVTGRMMETQYF
many TRBV12-3/TRBV12-4 CASSARTAGDTQYF
- TRBV9 CASSVLPGRTDTQYF
few TRBV9 CASSVDLAGNEQFF
few TRBV7-8 CASSLAGQKEYVLTF
many TRBV5-1 CASSLGQGAQETQYF
few TRBV20-1 CSARGLADQWEQYF
few TRBV5-1 CASSSSSGRAKETQYF
few TRBV6-2/TRBV6-3 CASSWTEETQYF
- TRBV20-1 CSASSHLSSYNEQFF
few TRBV6-5 CASSSLAKGGDEQYF
few TRBV3-1 CASSQVRGTGGGYTF
- TRBV12-3/TRBV12-4 CASSSRSSYNEQFF
few TRBV2 CASTLAGVNIQYF
many TRBV19 CASRRGRYNEQFF
few TRBV12-5 CASGIPRGRVTEAFF
many TRBV5-1 CASSPRTSSQETQYF
many TRBV29-1 CSAVAGGPGEQYF
- TRBV9 CASSEGTFTDEQYF
- TRBV12-3/TRBV12-4 CASSSGLAANNEQFF
many TRBV18 CASSPRAGNYGYTF
many TRBV6-5 CASSYRGSTGQPQHF
- TRBV20-1 CSAIGLAGGTYNEQFF
few TRBV29-1 CSVLLGTSGVQETQYF
few TRBV5-6 CASSILASKETQYF
- TRBV6-2/TRBV6-3 CASSKPGAGPGANVLTF
- TRBV7-9 CASSTQGDTQYF
many TRBV29-1 CSVVVLANNEQFF
few TRBV5-1 CASSWTDLNEKLFF
- TRBV11-3 CASTAPGLAAQYF
- TRBV5-1 CASSLAGTAYNEQFF
- TRBV19 CASRVDGRNNSPLHF
few TRBV12-3/TRBV12-4 CASSSPPSLWGKETQYF
many TRBV7-9 CASSGRGRVYGYTF
few TRBV4-1 CASSRATGTETYGYTF
- TRBV4-1 CASSQVVAGELFF
many TRBV27 CASRTGTGNQPQHF
- TRBV18 CASSPPALGKAQYF
few TRBV12-3/TRBV12-4 CASSFHLGRGTEAFF
- TRBV5-5 CASSLDRVVVGYTF